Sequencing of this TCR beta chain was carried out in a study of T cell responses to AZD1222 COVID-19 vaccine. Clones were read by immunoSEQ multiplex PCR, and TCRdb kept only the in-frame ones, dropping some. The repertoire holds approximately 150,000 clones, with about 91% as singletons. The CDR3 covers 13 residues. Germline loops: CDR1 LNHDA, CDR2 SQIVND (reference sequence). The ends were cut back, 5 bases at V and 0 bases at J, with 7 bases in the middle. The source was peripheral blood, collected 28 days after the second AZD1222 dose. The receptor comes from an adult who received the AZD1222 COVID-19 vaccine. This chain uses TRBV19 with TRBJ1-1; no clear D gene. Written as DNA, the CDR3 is TGTGCCAGTAGTTTCGGTCTGAACACTGAAGCTTTCTTT. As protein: CASSFGLNTEAFF.